This entry lists 22 T cell receptor beta chains sequenced from one sample in a study of PD-1 blockade in mismatch repair-deficient tumors. Data came from immunoSEQ multiplex PCR; TCRdb stores just in-frame clones and leaves some out. Of around 23,000 clones listed, 65% to 85% were seen once; the top ten hold about 19%. The sample consisted of peripheral blood, taken 12 weeks after starting pembrolizumab. The receptors shown here come from an adult with mismatch repair-deficient cancer.

This clone was picked up one time. The J gene is TRBJ2-3, the V gene TRBV4-1; D may be TRBD1 (5 bases). Between the trimmed V and J ends, which lost 4 bases and 0 bases, there was a span of 17 bases. CDR3 length: 17 residues. Looked up from germline, CDR1 is MGHRA and CDR2 is YSYEKL. CDR3 nucleotide sequence: TGCGCCAGCAGCCCCCGTCATAGGGGATATAGCACAGATACGCAGTATTTT. Its protein is CASSPRHRGYSTDTQYF.

The chain recombines TRBV7-8 with TRBJ2-1, with TRBD2 matching 10 bases. CDR1 is SGHVS and CDR2 is FQNEAQ in the germline V gene. With 3 bases clipped from V and 3 bases from J, the junction kept 5 bases outside the gene matches. This CDR3 comprises 16 residues. CDR3: CASSFRTSGLYNEQFF. For the CDR3, the DNA is TGTGCCAGCAGCTTTAGGACTAGCGGCCTCTACAATGAGCAGTTCTTC.

The chain uses TRBV4-2 and TRBJ2-3; D is unclear. The CDR3 is made up of 15 amino acids. V was shortened by 0 bases and J by 2 bases, with 9 bases between the two germline ends. Germline assignment: CDR1 LGHNA and CDR2 YNFKEQ. DNA of the CDR3: TGTGCCAGCAGCCAAGATTGGGCAAACACAGATACGCAGTATTTT. This codes for CASSQDWANTDTQYF.

V gene TRBV19 combines with J gene TRBJ2-5; D not certain. V was shortened by 3 bases and J by 2 bases, with 16 bases between the two germline ends. Germline V lookup: CDR1 LNHDA, CDR2 SQIVND (reference sequence). The CDR3 length is 16 residues. CDR3 in DNA: TGTGCCAGTAGTATTGTCCTTCGGCAGATTCAAGAGACCCAGTACTTC. As protein: CASSIVLRQIQETQYF. The entire variable domain, with the rest obtained from reference TRBV19 and TRBJ2-5, is as follows: DGGITQSPKYLFRKEGQNVTLSCEQNLNHDAMYWYRQDPGQGLRLIYYSQIVNDFQKGDIAEGYSVSREKKESFPLTVTSAQKNPTAFYLCASSIVLRQIQETQYFGPGTRLLVL.

The rearrangement links TRBV7-6 to TRBJ2-1, with 13 bases identical to TRBD2. Germline V gives CDR1 SGHVS, CDR2 FNYEAQ. Losses at the gene ends were 5 bases for V and 5 bases for J; bases not matched to a gene: 6. The CDR3 contains 16 residues. CDR3 in amino acids: CASSRILAGGHNEQFF. The CDR3 DNA follows: TGTGCCAGCAGCCGTATACTAGCGGGAGGGCACAATGAGCAGTTCTTC.

The V and J genes are TRBV2 and TRBJ2-1, with D uncertain. Trimming shortened V by 5 bases and J by 4 bases, and 3 bases separated the two germline ends. The CDR3 is made up of 11 amino acids. The germline gives CDR1 SNHLY, CDR2 FYNNEI. For the CDR3, the DNA is TGTGCCAGCAGTCTATACAATGAGCAGTTCTTC. Translation gives CASSLYNEQFF.

The chain employs TRBV2 and TRBJ2-3; D may match TRBD1 or TRBD2 (5 bases each). The CDR3 spans 15 residues. Germline assignment: CDR1 SNHLY and CDR2 FYNNEI. The V end lost 5 bases, the J end lost 0 bases, and 12 bases lay between the germline ends. CDR3 bases: TGTGCCAGCAGTACACCGGGACCAAGCACAGATACGCAGTATTTT. This encodes CASSTPGPSTDTQYF. Full variable domain (missing parts from reference TRBV2 and TRBJ2-3): EPEVTQTPSHQVTQMGQEVILRCVPISNHLYFYWYRQILGQKVEFLVSFYNNEISEKSEIFDDQFSVERPDGSNFTLKIRSTKLEDSAMYFCASSTPGPSTDTQYFGPGTRLTVL.

The chain uses TRBV18 and TRBJ1-5; D may be TRBD1 (5 bases). V gave up 1 base and J gave up 9 bases, with 7 bases separating them. The germline gives CDR1 KGHSH, CDR2 LQKENI. The CDR3 covers 12 residues. CDR3 region: CASSPQGTPQHF. CDR3 bases: TGTGCCAGCTCACCACAGGGGACGCCCCAGCATTTT.

This chain links TRBV7-2 with TRBJ2-3; D is undetermined. The CDR3 consists of 14 residues. Trimming stripped 2 bases from V and 3 bases from J, with 9 bases between. Germline lookup yields CDR1 SGHTA and CDR2 FQGNSA. CDR3 DNA: TGTGCCAGCAGCTTATTCCGAAATACAGATACGCAGTATTTT. Amino acid sequence: CASSLFRNTDTQYF.

This chain joins TRBV7-9 and TRBJ2-1, with a possible D match to TRBD1 (5 bases). This CDR3 has 14 residues. Germline assignment: CDR1 SEHNR and CDR2 FQNEAQ (reference sequence). Trimming pared 5 bases from V and 6 bases from J, leaving 14 bases between. As DNA, the CDR3 is TGTGCCAGCAGCGCAATAATTAGGGGCAATGAGCAGTTCTTC. Translating gives CASSAIIRGNEQFF.

The chain uses TRBV4-2 and TRBJ1-1; TRBD1 matches 8 bases. The trim removed 6 bases at V and 0 bases at J, leaving 3 bases unmatched. Germline-derived CDR1 and CDR2 are LGHNA and YNFKEQ. The length of the CDR3 is 14 residues. CDR3 coding DNA: TGTGCCAGCAGACGGACAGGGATGAACACTGAAGCTTTCTTT. Its translation: CASRRTGMNTEAFF.

This CDR3 is CASSQDPRYEQYF. The DNA for the CDR3 is TGCGCCAGCAGCCAAGACCCCAGGTACGAGCAGTACTTC. This chain uses TRBV4-1 with TRBJ2-7, with unresolved D. The V gene's germline CDR1 is MGHRA and CDR2 YSYEKL. CDR3 size: 13 residues. V lost 0 bases to trimming and J lost 4 bases, with 7 bases between them.

The chain recombines TRBV6-4 with TRBJ1-5; D is unclear. V was cut by 0 bases and J by 4 bases, with 4 bases left in between. The CDR3 spans 13 residues. Germline lookup yields CDR1 MRHNA and CDR2 SNTAGT. The CDR3 DNA follows: TGTGCCAGCAGTGACTCGCAAAATCAGCCCCAGCATTTT. Translating it yields CASSDSQNQPQHF.

The V gene is TRBV19, the J gene TRBJ2-7; D may be TRBD1 (5 bases). CDR3 size: 16 residues. Trimming stripped 5 bases from V and 3 bases from J, with 20 bases between. Germline CDR1 is LNHDA and CDR2 is SQIVND (reference sequence). The CDR3 region has the DNA TGTGCCAGTAGTTCTCAGGACAATGTGAAAGGCTACGAGCAGTACTTC. It specifies CASSSQDNVKGYEQYF. The entire variable domain, with the rest obtained from reference TRBV19 and TRBJ2-7, is as follows: DGGITQSPKYLFRKEGQNVTLSCEQNLNHDAMYWYRQDPGQGLRLIYYSQIVNDFQKGDIAEGYSVSREKKESFPLTVTSAQKNPTAFYLCASSSQDNVKGYEQYFGPGTRLTVT.

The V gene is TRBV7-9, the J gene TRBJ2-7; 8 bases are a match to TRBD2. V shed 5 bases, J shed 2 bases, and the junction held 8 bases outside the gene matches. This CDR3 spans 15 amino acids. CDR1 and CDR2 (germline): SEHNR, FQNEAQ (reference sequence). The CDR3 bases are TGTGCCAGCAGCCTATTAGCGGGGAACACCTACGAGCAGTACTTC. This encodes CASSLLAGNTYEQYF.

This clone was recorded a few times. The chain couples TRBV5-5 to TRBJ2-2; 7 bases are shared with TRBD2. The CDR3 contains 16 residues. V was clipped by 6 bases and J by 3 bases; unmatched bases: 11. The germline gives CDR1 SGHKS, CDR2 YYEKEE (reference sequence). For the CDR3, the DNA is TGTGCCAGCACCCCCTTGGGGGGGTCGGACACCGGGGAGCTGTTTTTT. Its protein is CASTPLGGSDTGELFF.

The gene calls are TRBV5-1 and TRBJ2-3; 12 bases are shared with TRBD2. Looked up from germline, CDR1 is SGHRS and CDR2 is YFSETQ. CDR3 length: 20 residues. The V and J ends lost 4 bases and 2 bases, in that order; junction bases with no gene match: 17. DNA of the CDR3: TGCGCCAGCAGCCCCCGGTGGCTGGGACTAGCGGGTGCAACCACAGATACGCAGTATTTT. This translates into CASSPRWLGLAGATTDTQYF.

The V call is TRBV18, the J call TRBJ2-7; 8 bases match TRBD1. V lost 3 bases, J lost 7 bases, and 8 bases stayed unmatched. In germline, CDR1 is KGHSH, CDR2 LQKENI. The CDR3 loop spans 14 amino acids. CDR3 sequence: CASSPSGGQGEQYF. DNA for the CDR3: TGTGCCAGCTCACCCTCAGGGGGCCAGGGGGAGCAGTACTTC. The full variable domain, with the rest looked up from reference TRBV18 and TRBJ2-7, is NAGVMQNPRHLVRRRGQEARLRCSPMKGHSHVYWYRQLPEEGLKFMVYLQKENIIDESGMPKERFSAEFPKEGPSILRIQQVVRGDSAAYFCASSPSGGQGEQYFGPGTRLTVT.

V usage is TRBV5-1 and J usage is TRBJ1-1; D is uncertain. The CDR3 runs 13 residues. Germline V gene data show CDR1 as SGHRS and CDR2 as YFSETQ. The V gene lost 4 bases and the J gene lost 4 bases, with 11 bases spanning the gap. The CDR3: CASSPVSGTEAFF. For the CDR3, the DNA is TGCGCCAGCAGCCCCGTGTCAGGCACTGAAGCTTTCTTT.

This clone is judged large. Other nucleotide sequences from this sample produce the same CDR3. The V call is TRBV6-4, the J call TRBJ2-1; D is possibly TRBD2 (6 bases). Germline assignment: CDR1 MRHNA and CDR2 SNTAGT. CDR3 length equals 15 residues. Trimming took off 0 bases at V and 0 bases at J, with 6 bases between the two ends. CDR3 in DNA: TGTGCCAGCAGTGACTCTAGCGGCTCCTACAATGAGCAGTTCTTC. This encodes CASSDSSGSYNEQFF.

The chain has TRBV7-9 and TRBJ2-3; TRBD1 or TRBD2 may be the D gene (6 bases each). The V end lost 2 bases, the J end lost 0 bases, and 12 bases lay between the germline ends. The germline V gene encodes CDR1 SEHNR and CDR2 FQNEAQ (reference sequence). The CDR3 covers 16 residues. DNA for the CDR3: TGTGCCAGCAGCTTATGGCGGGACACTAGCACAGATACGCAGTATTTT. Translating it yields CASSLWRDTSTDTQYF.

The sample holds a few counts of this clone. The chain uses TRBV7-9 and TRBJ2-1; 10 bases are shared with TRBD2. Per the germline V gene, CDR1 is SEHNR and CDR2 is FQNEAQ (reference sequence). The ends lost 2 bases at V and 6 bases at J; junction bases unmatched: 10. The CDR3 has 17 amino acids. The CDR3 region is CASSLILAGWLTNEQFF. The DNA of the CDR3 is TGTGCCAGCAGCTTAATACTAGCGGGATGGTTGACCAATGAGCAGTTCTTC. Together with reference TRBV7-9 and TRBJ2-1, the CDR3 gives the full variable domain: DTGVSQNPRHKITKRGQNVTFRCDPISEHNRLYWYRQTLGQGPEFLTYFQNEAQLEKSRLLSDRFSAERPKGSFSTLEIQRTEQGDSAMYLCASSLILAGWLTNEQFFGPGTRLTVL.